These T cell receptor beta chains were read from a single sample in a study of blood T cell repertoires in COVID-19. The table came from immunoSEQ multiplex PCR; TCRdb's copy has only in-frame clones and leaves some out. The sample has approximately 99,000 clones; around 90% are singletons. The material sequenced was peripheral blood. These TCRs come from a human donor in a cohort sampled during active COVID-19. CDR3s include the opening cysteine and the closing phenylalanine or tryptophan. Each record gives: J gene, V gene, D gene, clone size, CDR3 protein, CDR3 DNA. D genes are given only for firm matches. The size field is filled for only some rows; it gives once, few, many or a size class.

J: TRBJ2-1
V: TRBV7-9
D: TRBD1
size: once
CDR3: CASSLTGTAYNEQFF
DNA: TGTGCCAGCAGCCTTACGGGGACAGCTTACAATGAGCAGTTCTTC

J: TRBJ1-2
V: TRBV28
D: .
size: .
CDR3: CASGPSRPGGYTF
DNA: TGTGCCAGCGGACCTTCCCGACCGGGGGGCTACACCTTC

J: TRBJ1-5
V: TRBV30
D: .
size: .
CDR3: CAWSDPRGGNNQPQHF
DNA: TGTGCCTGGAGTGACCCTCGGGGAGGGAACAATCAGCCCCAGCATTTT

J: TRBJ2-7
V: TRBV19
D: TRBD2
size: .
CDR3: CASRPRTSGSTAYF
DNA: TGTGCCAGTCGGCCCCGGACTAGCGGGAGCACGGCGTACTTC

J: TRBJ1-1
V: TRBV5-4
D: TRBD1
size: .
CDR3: CASSQTGGIEAFF
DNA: TGTGCCAGCAGTCAAACAGGGGGTATTGAAGCTTTCTTT

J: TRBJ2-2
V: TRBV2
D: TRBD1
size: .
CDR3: CASGGQQGAEAGELFF
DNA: TGTGCCAGCGGAGGCCAGCAGGGGGCTGAAGCCGGGGAGCTGTTTTTT

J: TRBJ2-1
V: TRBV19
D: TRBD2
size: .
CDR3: CATSRGLAGDNEQFF
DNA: TGTGCCACTAGTCGCGGTCTAGCGGGAGACAATGAGCAGTTCTTC

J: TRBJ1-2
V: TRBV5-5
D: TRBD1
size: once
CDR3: CASSFGTGIYGYTF
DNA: TGTGCCAGCAGCTTCGGGACAGGGATCTATGGCTACACCTTC

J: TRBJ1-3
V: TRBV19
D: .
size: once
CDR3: CASSREDYGNTIYF
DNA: TGTGCCAGTAGTCGAGAAGACTACGGAAACACCATATATTTT

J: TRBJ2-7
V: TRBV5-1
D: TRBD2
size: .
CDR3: CASSSRLAGGPGSYEQYF
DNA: TGCGCCAGCAGCTCACGACTAGCGGGAGGGCCAGGGTCCTACGAGCAGTACTTC

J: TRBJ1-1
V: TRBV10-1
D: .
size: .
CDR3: CASSAGNTEAFF
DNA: TGCGCCAGCAGTGCCGGGAACACTGAAGCTTTCTTT

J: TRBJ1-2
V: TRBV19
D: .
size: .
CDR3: CASSADSYGYTF
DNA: TGTGCCAGTAGTGCAGACAGCTATGGCTACACCTTC

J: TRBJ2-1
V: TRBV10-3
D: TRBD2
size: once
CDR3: CAISESVPSGGAGEQFF
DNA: TGTGCCATCAGTGAGTCGGTTCCTAGCGGGGGGGCCGGTGAGCAGTTCTTC

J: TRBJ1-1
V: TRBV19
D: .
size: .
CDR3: CASSMGRGGRRTEAFF
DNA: TGTGCCAGTAGTATGGGGAGGGGGGGTCGGAGGACTGAAGCTTTCTTT

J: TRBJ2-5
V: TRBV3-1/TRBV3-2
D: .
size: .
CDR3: CASSGTDGGTMETQYF
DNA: TGTGCCAGCAGCGGAACCGACGGGGGGACAATGGAGACCCAGTACTTC

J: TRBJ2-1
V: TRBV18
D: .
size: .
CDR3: CASSPASEGPWFF
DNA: TGTGCCAGCTCACCCGCTTCGGAGGGGCCGTGGTTCTTC

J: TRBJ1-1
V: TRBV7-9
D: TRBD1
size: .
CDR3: CASSAGTGDAFF
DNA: TGTGCCAGCAGCGCCGGGACAGGGGATGCTTTCTTT

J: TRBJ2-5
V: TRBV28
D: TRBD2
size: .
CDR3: CASSLGDLAGGRETQYF
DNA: TGTGCCAGCAGTTTAGGGGATCTAGCGGGGGGTCGAGAGACCCAGTACTTC

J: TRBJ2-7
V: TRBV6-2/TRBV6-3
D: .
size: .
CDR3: CASSPQGGGYEQYF
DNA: TGTGCCAGCAGTCCCCAAGGGGGGGGCTACGAGCAGTACTTC

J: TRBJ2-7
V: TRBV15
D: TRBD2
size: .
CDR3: CATSLRTSEQYF
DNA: TGTGCCACCAGCCTTCGGACTAGTGAGCAGTACTTC

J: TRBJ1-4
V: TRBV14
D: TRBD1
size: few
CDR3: CASSQRMGQVFNEKLFF
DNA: TGTGCCAGCAGCCAACGTATGGGACAGGTCTTCAATGAAAAACTGTTTTTT

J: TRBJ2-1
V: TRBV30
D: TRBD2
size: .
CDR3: CAWSPLAGGLNEQFF
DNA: TGTGCCTGGAGTCCACTAGCGGGAGGCCTAAATGAGCAGTTCTTC

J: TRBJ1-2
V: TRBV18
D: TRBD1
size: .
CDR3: CASSPPGQGVYGYTF
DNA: TGTGCCAGCTCACCTCCTGGACAGGGGGTCTATGGCTACACCTTC

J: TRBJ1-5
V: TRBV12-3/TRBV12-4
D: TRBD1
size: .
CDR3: CASSLDRGQPQHF
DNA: TGTGCCAGCAGTTTAGACAGGGGACAGCCCCAGCATTTT

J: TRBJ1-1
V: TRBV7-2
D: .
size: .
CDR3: CASRTTGLAFF
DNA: TGTGCCAGCAGAACCACAGGGCTGGCTTTCTTT

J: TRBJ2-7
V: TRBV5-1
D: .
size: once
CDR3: CASSLESIGYEQYF
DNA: TGCGCCAGCAGCTTAGAGTCTATCGGGTACGAGCAGTACTTC

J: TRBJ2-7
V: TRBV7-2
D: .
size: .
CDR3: CASSLVLPLGEQYF
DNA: TGTGCCAGCAGCTTAGTTTTGCCCCTCGGCGAGCAGTACTTC

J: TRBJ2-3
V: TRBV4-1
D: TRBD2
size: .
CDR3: CASSQVGGAGGDTQYF
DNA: TGCGCCAGCAGCCAAGTCGGGGGGGCCGGGGGAGATACGCAGTATTTT

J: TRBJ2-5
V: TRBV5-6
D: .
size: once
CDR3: CASSWPGWREGRKETQYF
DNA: TGTGCCAGCAGCTGGCCGGGGTGGCGGGAAGGTCGAAAAGAGACCCAGTACTTC

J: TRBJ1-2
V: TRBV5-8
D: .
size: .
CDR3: CASSLRGQPYGYTF
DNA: TGTGCCAGCAGCTTACGAGGACAGCCCTATGGCTACACCTTC

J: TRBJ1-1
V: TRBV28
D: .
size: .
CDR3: CASSPGSAGNTEAFF
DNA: TGTGCCAGCAGCCCCGGTTCCGCGGGGAACACTGAAGCTTTCTTT